This entry is about one T cell receptor beta chain. This clonotype was counted at least ten times. Its antigen is currently not known. No much larger clonotype is one base removed from it; base qualities were not supplied. The data stem from a study of spatial heterogeneity in lung cancer (dated by TCRdb to between 2017 and 2020). For context, the study as a whole: Beta-chain transcripts were consistently detected in greater numbers than alpha-chain transcripts, which likely reflected higher beta-chain transcript abundance. In the raw uncorrected reads, each unique combination of TCR and UMI appeared more than ten times on average. In non-small cell lung cancer, the study quantitatively compared TCR alpha and beta repertoires across several tumor regions, matched nontumor lung, and blood. TCR repertoire features were related to nonsynonymous mutation counts determined by whole-exome sequencing of tumor tissue. Both alpha and beta chains were TCR-sequenced in samples taken at surgery, namely 220 tumor regions, 63 to 70 matched nontumor lung samples and approximately 58 PBMC samples. Overall study outcomes, separate from this receptor: Confirming at a functional level the hypothesis that regional TCRs recognize regional mutations was considered to require additional single-cell paired TCR alpha and beta sequencing. Ubiquitous expanded tumor TCRs showed up in blood more often at tumor resection than at routine follow-up.

Libraries were constructed by 5' RACE. The sample was run on a NextSeq 500. The TCR library protocol attached a unique molecular identifier to each TCR cDNA molecule to allow correction of PCR and sequencing errors. The authors' analysis ran thus. TCR identification, UMI-based error correction and CDR3 extraction were all carried out with Decombinator tools. Expanded TCRs were defined as those above a frequency of 2 per 1,000, corresponding to the top 1% of the tumor frequency distribution. Each repertoire was subsampled 100 times to 5,000 TCRs, after which Renyi diversity was computed with the R vegan package. To build CDR3 similarity networks, amino acid triplet string-kernel similarity was used, and CDR3s were connected when their pairwise similarity was above 0.82. TCRdb reworked the public reads: Q25 trimming with fastp, MiXCR clone assembly, productive beta chains retained. Identical CDR3 proteins give one entry, which carries the most common genes and DNA. The V and J calls, along with clone size, are taken from TCRdb and not from the paper's own processing. The sample contains 40,000 to 45,000 distinct CDR3 sequences, approximately 6.3% of them found a single time. The ten largest clones take up around 42% of the sample.

The time point label, as the study defines it: sample taken at primary tumor resection. Samples were obtained from 65 to 90 patients with early-stage, untreated non-small cell lung cancer from the lung TRACERx cohort. Without any cell sorting, TCR sequencing was performed on whole RNA extracted either from tumor and nontumor lung tissue or from cryopreserved PBMC samples. Patients were selected for TCR sequencing only if sufficient RNA was available from at least two tumor regions. CDR1 and CDR2 were assigned from the germline V gene as SGHRS and YFSETQ. From its cysteine to its phenylalanine, the CDR3 spans 18 amino acids. CDR3 DNA only is kept here, 54 bases in frame from base 1. V has 5 bases trimmed and J has 1 base trimmed; junction bases matching no gene number 16.

This clonotype was obtained from a female donor with early-stage non-small cell lung cancer. This sample comprised PBMCs, obtained at surgery. The chain employs TRBV5-1 and TRBJ2-3; 7 nucleotides in the junction match TRBD1. In nucleotide form, the sequence is TGCGCCAGCAGGATCCCTCTTACAGGGGCACCTGGCACAGATACGCAGTATTTT. This yields the protein CASRIPLTGAPGTDTQYF.